Presented here are 8 T cell receptor beta chains from one specimen sequenced in a study of vaccination effects on CD4 cells after COVID-19. No antigens are known for them. Profiling relied on immunoSEQ multiplex PCR, and the TCRdb table lists in-frame clones only, not all of them. The table lists roughly 50,000 clones, 60% to 80% of them singletons. Antigen-specific CD4+ T cells were first expanded with viral peptide pools by the ViraFEST assay and only then sequenced. The authors isolated CD4+ T cells after around 10 days of culture. The healthy vaccine recipients, who had no prior SARS-CoV-2 infection, showed negative nucleocapsid antibodies. This specimen consisted of CD4+ T cells from PBMCs cultured with HCoV-OC43 spike peptides, obtained before COVID-19 vaccination. Subset reported: HCoV-OC43 spike overlapping peptide pool stimulation. Receptors originate from a human donor who received a COVID-19 vaccine.

V and J are TRBV7-9 and TRBJ2-5; the D gene could be TRBD1 or TRBD2 (6 bases each). V gave up 4 bases and J gave up 5 bases, with 20 bases separating them. Germline CDR1 reads SEHNR; CDR2 reads FQNEAQ (reference sequence). The CDR3 has 16 residues. For the CDR3, the DNA is TGTGCCAGCAGCTGGGGGGTTACAGGGTTCTTGGAGACCCAGTACTTC. Translation gives CASSWGVTGFLETQYF. The full variable domain, rest sourced from reference TRBV7-9 and TRBJ2-5, is DTGVSQNPRHKITKRGQNVTFRCDPISEHNRLYWYRQTLGQGPEFLTYFQNEAQLEKSRLLSDRFSAERPKGSFSTLEIQRTEQGDSAMYLCASSWGVTGFLETQYFGPGTRLLVL.

The chain carries TRBV10-3 and TRBJ2-5, with D perhaps TRBD1 (6 bases). Germline V lookup: CDR1 ENHRY, CDR2 SYGVKD. Trimming removed 0 bases from V and 13 bases from J, with 9 bases in between. The CDR3 is made up of 11 amino acids. CDR3 nucleotide sequence: TGTGCCATCAGTGAGTCTAGACAGGCGTACTTC. Its translation: CAISESRQAYF.

This clone occurred a few times. The chain links TRBV7-2 to TRBJ1-2; tentatively, D is TRBD1 (5 bases). V lost 3 bases and J 8 bases, leaving 13 bases between the germline ends. CDR3 length equals 13 residues. The V gene's germline CDR1 is SGHTA and CDR2 FQGNSA. The CDR3 DNA follows: TGTGCCAGCAGCTTGGCACAGGACAAAGGCTACACCTTC. Protein product: CASSLAQDKGYTF.

The CDR3 loop reads CASSSTGEGYEQYV. As DNA, the CDR3 is TGTGCCAGCAGCTCGACAGGGGAGGGGTACGAGCAGTACGTC. The gene calls are TRBV5-6 and TRBJ2-7, with D possibly TRBD1 on 8 matching bases. Germline V CDR1 and CDR2: SGHDT, YYEEEE. There are 14 residues in the CDR3. V was pared by 3 bases and J by 4 bases, with 14 bases between.

V is TRBV9 and J is TRBJ1-5, with a tentative D call TRBD1 (5 bases). CDR3 length equals 15 residues. Germline V CDR1 and CDR2: SGDLS, YYNGEE. With 0 bases removed from V and 2 bases from J, the gap between germline ends came to 9 bases. The CDR3 spells CASSVDGAGNQPQHF. The CDR3 DNA reads TGTGCCAGCAGCGTAGACGGGGCCGGCAATCAGCCCCAGCATTTT.

The V and J genes are TRBV3-1 (or the pseudogene TRBV3-2) and TRBJ2-4, with 8 bases that match TRBD1. J was trimmed by 6 bases and V by 4 bases; bases with no gene match: 8. The CDR3 is 15 residues long. The germline CDR1 and CDR2 sequences are LGHDT and YNNKEL (reference sequence). As DNA, the CDR3 is TGTGCCAGCAGCCCCTGGACAGGGCGGGGAAACATTCAGTACTTC. Its protein product is CASSPWTGRGNIQYF.

The V gene is TRBV5-4, the J gene TRBJ2-7, with 7 bases fitting TRBD2. The junction had 8 bases not matched to a gene; V was cut back by 4 bases and J by 1 base. The CDR3 contains 15 residues. Germline-derived CDR1 and CDR2 are SGHNT and YYREEE (reference sequence). CDR3 nucleotides: TGTGCCAGCAGCCCCGGCGCGGGGGAGTCCTACGAGCAGTACGTC. It is translated as CASSPGAGESYEQYV.

The gene calls are TRBV11-2 and TRBJ2-3, with 11 bases lining up with TRBD2. The junction had 5 bases not matched to a gene; V was cut back by 5 bases and J by 4 bases. Per germline, CDR1 SGHAT and CDR2 FQNNGV. This CDR3 region has 15 residues. The CDR3 is CASSISSGGADTQYF. The CDR3 DNA follows: TGTGCCAGCAGCATAAGTAGCGGGGGGGCAGATACGCAGTATTTT.